Described below is a single T cell receptor beta chain sequence and its context. The antigen is not known. The sample is drawn from a study of OX40 agonist ivuxolimab in advanced cancers. Study findings and constraints: The study found that CD8+ T cells averaged more expanded clones than CD4+.

Method: immunoSEQ multiplex PCR; TCRdb's copy keeps in-frame clones and lacks some. Of approximately 76,000 clones in the sample, around 85% were seen once. V lost 3 bases and J 3 bases, leaving 13 bases between the germline ends. The CDR3 covers 15 residues. Germline CDR1 SGDLS, CDR2 YYNGEE. Patients with autoimmune history or systemic immunosuppression were excluded. Sequenced material: CD4+ or CD8+ T cells sorted from blood, taken in a trial of the OX40 agonist ivuxolimab. The TCR comes from an adult with an advanced solid tumor such as melanoma, head and neck, liver or kidney cancer. The gene calls are TRBV9 and TRBJ2-1; D tentatively fits TRBD1 or TRBD2 (5 bases each). CDR3 nucleotides: TGTGCCAGCAGCGCCGGGACGCTTGACTACAATGAGCAGTTCTTC. Amino acid sequence: CASSAGTLDYNEQFF.